This T cell receptor (beta chain) was observed in a study of blood T cell repertoires in COVID-19. As handled by the study authors: How many nucleated cells were present was estimated from reference gene primer amplification. TCRdb's table, derived via immunoSEQ multiplex PCR, lists solely in-frame clones and lacks some. The V and J calls and the clone size are those of that table, but D and trimming were determined from the DNA. The sample carries hundreds of thousands of clones, roughly 90% recorded once. Those enrolled, adults aged roughly 18 to 95 years, came from about 24 US areas. The sequence came from a woman in her twenties or thirties who had recovered from COVID-19. Sequences were obtained from PBMCs or T cells enriched from blood (not recorded which).

The CDR3 DNA reads TGTGCCAGCAGCTTACTGGCAGGCAGCCTGGTAAACTATGGCTACACCTTC. It yields the protein CASSLLAGSLVNYGYTF. This rearrangement joins TRBV7-2 to TRBJ1-2; no definite D call. Germline V gene sequence: CDR1 SGHTA, CDR2 FQGNSA. Trimming shortened V by 2 bases and J by 2 bases, and 18 bases separated the two germline ends. The CDR3 has 17 amino acids.